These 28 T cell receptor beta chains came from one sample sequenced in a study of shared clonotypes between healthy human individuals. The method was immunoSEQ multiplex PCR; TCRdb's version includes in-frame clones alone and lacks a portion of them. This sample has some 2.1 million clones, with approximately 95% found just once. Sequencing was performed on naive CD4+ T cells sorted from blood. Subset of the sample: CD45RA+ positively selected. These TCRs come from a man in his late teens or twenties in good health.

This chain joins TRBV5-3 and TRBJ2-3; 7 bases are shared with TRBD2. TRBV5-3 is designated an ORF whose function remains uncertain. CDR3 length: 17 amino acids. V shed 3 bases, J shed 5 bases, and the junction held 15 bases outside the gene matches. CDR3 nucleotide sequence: TGTGCCAGAAGCTGCTCGAGGCGGGGGAGGAGTCGAGATACGCAGTATTTT. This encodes CARSCSRRGRSRDTQYF.

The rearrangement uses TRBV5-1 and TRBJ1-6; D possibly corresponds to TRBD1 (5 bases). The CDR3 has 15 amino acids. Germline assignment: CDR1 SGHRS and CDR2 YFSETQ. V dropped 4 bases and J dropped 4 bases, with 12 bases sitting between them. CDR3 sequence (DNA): TGCGCCAGCAGCACCGACAGTTTTTATAATTCACCCCTCCACTTT. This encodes CASSTDSFYNSPLHF.

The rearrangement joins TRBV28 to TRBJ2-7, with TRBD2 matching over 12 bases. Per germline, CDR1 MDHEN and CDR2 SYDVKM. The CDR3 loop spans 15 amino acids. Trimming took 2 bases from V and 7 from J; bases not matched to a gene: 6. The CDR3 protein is CASSLLAGGPGEQYF. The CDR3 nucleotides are TGTGCCAGCAGTTTACTAGCGGGAGGGCCCGGTGAGCAGTACTTC. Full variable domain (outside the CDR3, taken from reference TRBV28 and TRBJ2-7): DVKVTQSSRYLVKRTGEKVFLECVQDMDHENMFWYRQDPGLGLRLIYFSYDVKMKEKGDIPEGYSVSREKKERFSLILESASTNQTSMYLCASSLLAGGPGEQYFGPGTRLTVT.

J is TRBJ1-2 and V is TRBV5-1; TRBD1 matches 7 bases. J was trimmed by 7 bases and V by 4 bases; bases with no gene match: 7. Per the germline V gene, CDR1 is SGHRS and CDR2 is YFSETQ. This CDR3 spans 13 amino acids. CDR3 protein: CASSTEYRGGYTF. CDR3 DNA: TGCGCCAGCAGCACGGAATACAGGGGTGGCTACACCTTC.

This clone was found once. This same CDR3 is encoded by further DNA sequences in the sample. Here the CDR3 DNA reads TGCAGCGTTGAAAGGGACAGTTATGGCTACACCTTC. This translates into CSVERDSYGYTF. The chain joins TRBV29-1 to TRBJ1-2; TRBD1 aligns across 7 bases. Germline lookup yields CDR1 SQVTM and CDR2 ANQGSEA. The CDR3 contains 12 residues. V lost 2 bases to trimming and J lost 5 bases; unmatched junction nucleotides: 2.

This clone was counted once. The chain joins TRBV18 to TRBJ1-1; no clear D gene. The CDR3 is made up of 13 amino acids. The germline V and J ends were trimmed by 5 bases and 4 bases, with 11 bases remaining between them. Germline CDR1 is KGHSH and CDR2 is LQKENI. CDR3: CASSSGGSTEAFF. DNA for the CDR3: TGTGCCAGCTCATCGGGCGGGAGCACTGAAGCTTTCTTT.

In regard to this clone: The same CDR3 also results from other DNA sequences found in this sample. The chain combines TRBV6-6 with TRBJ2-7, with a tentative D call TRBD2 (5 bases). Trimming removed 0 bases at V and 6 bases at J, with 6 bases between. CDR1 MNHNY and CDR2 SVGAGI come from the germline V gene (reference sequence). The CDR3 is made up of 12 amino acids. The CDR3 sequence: CASSYSRVEQYF. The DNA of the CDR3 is TGTGCCAGCAGTTACTCGCGGGTCGAGCAGTACTTC.

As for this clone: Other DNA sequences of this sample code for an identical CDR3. CDR3 protein: CASSLRQPYEQYF. DNA of the CDR3: TGTGCCAGCAGTTTAAGGCAGCCCTACGAGCAGTACTTC. V gene TRBV28 combines with J gene TRBJ2-7; D is undetermined. Germline CDR1 MDHEN, CDR2 SYDVKM. This CDR3 is 13 amino acids long. The V gene lost 2 bases and the J gene lost 2 bases, with 7 bases spanning the gap.

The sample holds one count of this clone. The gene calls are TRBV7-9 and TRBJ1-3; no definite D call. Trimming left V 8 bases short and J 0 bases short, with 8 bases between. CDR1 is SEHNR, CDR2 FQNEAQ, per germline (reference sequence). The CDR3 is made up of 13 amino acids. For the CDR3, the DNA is TGTGCCAGCGGGTGGTACTCTGGAAACACCATATATTTT. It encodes CASGWYSGNTIYF.

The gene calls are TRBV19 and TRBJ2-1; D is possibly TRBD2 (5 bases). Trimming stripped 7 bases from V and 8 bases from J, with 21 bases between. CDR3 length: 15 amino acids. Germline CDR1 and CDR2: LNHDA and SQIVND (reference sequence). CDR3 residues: CASIPAGHTRHEQFF. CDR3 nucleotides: TGTGCCAGTATTCCGGCGGGCCATACACGCCATGAGCAGTTCTTC.

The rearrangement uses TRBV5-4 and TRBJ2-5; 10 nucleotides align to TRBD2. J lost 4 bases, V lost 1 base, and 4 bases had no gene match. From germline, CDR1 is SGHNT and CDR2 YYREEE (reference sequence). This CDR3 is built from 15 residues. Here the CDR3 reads CASSLSLAGVETQYF. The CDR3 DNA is TGTGCCAGCAGCTTGAGTCTAGCGGGAGTAGAGACCCAGTACTTC.

The DNA of the CDR3 is TGTGCCAGCAGTCACCTGACAGGGAACACTGAAGCTTTCTTT. It encodes CASSHLTGNTEAFF. This chain uses TRBV6-5 with TRBJ1-1, with TRBD1 as a possible D gene (6 bases). Germline V gene sequence: CDR1 MNHEY, CDR2 SVGAGI. There are 14 residues in the CDR3. Trimming shortened V by 5 bases and J by 1 base, and 11 bases separated the two germline ends.

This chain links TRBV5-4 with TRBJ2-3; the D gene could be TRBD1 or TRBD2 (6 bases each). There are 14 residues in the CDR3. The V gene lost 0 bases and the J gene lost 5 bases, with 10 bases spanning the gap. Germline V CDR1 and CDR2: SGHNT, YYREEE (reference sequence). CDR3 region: CASSLGGAVDTQYF. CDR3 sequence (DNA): TGTGCCAGCAGCTTGGGGGGGGCCGTAGATACGCAGTATTTT.

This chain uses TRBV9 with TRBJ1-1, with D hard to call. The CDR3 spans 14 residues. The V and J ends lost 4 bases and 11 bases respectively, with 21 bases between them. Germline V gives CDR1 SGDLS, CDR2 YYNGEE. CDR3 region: CASSSRGGLEVAFF. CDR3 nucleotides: TGTGCCAGCAGCTCCCGGGGAGGCTTAGAGGTGGCTTTCTTT.

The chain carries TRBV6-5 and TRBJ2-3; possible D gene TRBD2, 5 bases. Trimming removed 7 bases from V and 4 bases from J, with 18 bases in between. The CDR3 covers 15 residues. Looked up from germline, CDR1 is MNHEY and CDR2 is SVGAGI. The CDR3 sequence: CASTTGGLLADTQYF. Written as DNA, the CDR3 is TGTGCCAGCACCACGGGCGGGCTCCTCGCAGATACGCAGTATTTT.

The CDR3 loop reads CAWRDGLYNEQFF. For the CDR3, the DNA is TGTGCCTGGAGGGACGGACTCTACAATGAGCAGTTCTTC. The V and J genes are TRBV30 and TRBJ2-1, with TRBD2 as a possible D gene (5 bases). Germline CDR1 is GTSNPN and CDR2 is SVGIG (reference sequence). The CDR3 is 13 residues long. The V gene lost 3 bases and the J gene lost 3 bases, with 9 bases spanning the gap.

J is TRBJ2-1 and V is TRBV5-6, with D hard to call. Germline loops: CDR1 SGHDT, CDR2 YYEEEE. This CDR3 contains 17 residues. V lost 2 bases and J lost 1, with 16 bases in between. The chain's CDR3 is CASSLRLSAPSYNEQFF. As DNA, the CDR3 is TGTGCCAGCAGCTTAAGGCTGTCGGCGCCTTCCTACAATGAGCAGTTCTTC. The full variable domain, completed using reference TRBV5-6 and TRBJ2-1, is DAGVTQSPTHLIKTRGQQVTLRCSPKSGHDTVSWYQQALGQGPQFIFQYYEEEERQRGNFPDRFSGHQFPNYSSELNVNALLLGDSALYLCASSLRLSAPSYNEQFFGPGTRLTVL.

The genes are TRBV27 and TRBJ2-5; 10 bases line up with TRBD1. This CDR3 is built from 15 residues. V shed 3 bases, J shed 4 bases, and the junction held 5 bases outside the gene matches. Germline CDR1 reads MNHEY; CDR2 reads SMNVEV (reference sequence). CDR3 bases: TGTGCCAGCAGTTTTAGACAGGGGGCAGGAGAGACCCAGTACTTC. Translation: CASSFRQGAGETQYF.

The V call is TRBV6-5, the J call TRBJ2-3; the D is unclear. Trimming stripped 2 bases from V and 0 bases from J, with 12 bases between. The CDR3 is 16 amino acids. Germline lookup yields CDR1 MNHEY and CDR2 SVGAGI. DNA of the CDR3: TGTGCCAGCAGTTACGGTAAACAAGATAGCACAGATACGCAGTATTTT. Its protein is CASSYGKQDSTDTQYF.

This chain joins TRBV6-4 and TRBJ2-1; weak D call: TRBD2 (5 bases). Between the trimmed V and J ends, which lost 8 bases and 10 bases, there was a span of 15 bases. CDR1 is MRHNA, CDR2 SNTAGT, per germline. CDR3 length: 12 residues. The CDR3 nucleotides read TGTGCCAGCTCCCAAACGGCGGGCGAGCAGTTCTTC. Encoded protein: CASSQTAGEQFF.

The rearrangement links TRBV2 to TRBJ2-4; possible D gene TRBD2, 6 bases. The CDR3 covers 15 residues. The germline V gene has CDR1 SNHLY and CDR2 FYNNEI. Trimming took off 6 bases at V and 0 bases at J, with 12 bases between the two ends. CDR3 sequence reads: CASSTTGVAKNIQYF. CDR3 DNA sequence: TGTGCCAGCAGCACAACGGGGGTAGCCAAAAACATTCAGTACTTC. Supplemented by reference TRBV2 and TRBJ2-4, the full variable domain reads EPEVTQTPSHQVTQMGQEVILRCVPISNHLYFYWYRQILGQKVEFLVSFYNNEISEKSEIFDDQFSVERPDGSNFTLKIRSTKLEDSAMYFCASSTTGVAKNIQYFGAGTRLSVL.

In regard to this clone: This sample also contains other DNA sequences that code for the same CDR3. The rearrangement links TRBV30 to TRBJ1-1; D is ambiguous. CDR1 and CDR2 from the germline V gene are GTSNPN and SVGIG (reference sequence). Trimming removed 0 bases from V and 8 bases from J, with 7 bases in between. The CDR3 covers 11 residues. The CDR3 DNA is TGTGCCTGGAGTGTAAAAGCAGAAGCTTTCTTT. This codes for CAWSVKAEAFF.

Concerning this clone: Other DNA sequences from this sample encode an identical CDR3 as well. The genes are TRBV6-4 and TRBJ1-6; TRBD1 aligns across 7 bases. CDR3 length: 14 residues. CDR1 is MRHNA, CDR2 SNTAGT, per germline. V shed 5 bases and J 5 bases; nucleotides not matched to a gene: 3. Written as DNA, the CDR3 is TGTGCCAGCAGTCTCACAGGGGATAATTCACCCCTCCACTTT. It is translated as CASSLTGDNSPLHF.

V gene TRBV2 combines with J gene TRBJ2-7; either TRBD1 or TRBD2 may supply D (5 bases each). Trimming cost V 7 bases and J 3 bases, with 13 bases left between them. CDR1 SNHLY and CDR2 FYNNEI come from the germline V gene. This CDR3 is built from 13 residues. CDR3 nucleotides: TGTGCCAGCACTATCGGGACGGTCTACGAGCAGTACTTC. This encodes CASTIGTVYEQYF. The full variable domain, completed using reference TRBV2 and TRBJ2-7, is EPEVTQTPSHQVTQMGQEVILRCVPISNHLYFYWYRQILGQKVEFLVSFYNNEISEKSEIFDDQFSVERPDGSNFTLKIRSTKLEDSAMYFCASTIGTVYEQYFGPGTRLTVT.

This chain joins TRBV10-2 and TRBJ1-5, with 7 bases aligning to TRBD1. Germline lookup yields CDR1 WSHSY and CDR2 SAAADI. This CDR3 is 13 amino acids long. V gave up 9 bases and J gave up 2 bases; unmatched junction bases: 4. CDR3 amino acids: CASRTGGNQPQHF. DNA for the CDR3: TGCGCCAGTCGTACAGGGGGCAATCAGCCCCAGCATTTT.

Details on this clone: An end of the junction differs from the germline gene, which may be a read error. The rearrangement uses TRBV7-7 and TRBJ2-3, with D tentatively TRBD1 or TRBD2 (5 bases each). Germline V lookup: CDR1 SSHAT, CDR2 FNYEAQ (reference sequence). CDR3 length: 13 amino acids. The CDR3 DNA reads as TGTGCTAGCAGCTTAGAACCGGGGCAAGGGCAGTATTTT. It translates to CASSLEPGQGQYF. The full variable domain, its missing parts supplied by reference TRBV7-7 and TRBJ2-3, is GAGVSQSPRYKVTKRGQDVTLRCDPISSHATLYWYQQALGQGPEFLTYFNYEAQPDKSGLPSDRFSAERPEGSISTLTIQRTEQRDSAMYRCASSLEPGQGQYFGPGTRLTVL.

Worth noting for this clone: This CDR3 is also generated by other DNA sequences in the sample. For the CDR3, the DNA is TGTGCCATCAGCCGGACTAGCGGGAGCACAGATACGCAGTATTTT. It specifies CAISRTSGSTDTQYF. The genes are TRBV10-3 and TRBJ2-3, with 11 bases matching TRBD2. With 6 bases clipped from V and 0 bases from J, the junction kept 2 bases outside the gene matches. This CDR3 is 15 amino acids long. CDR1 is ENHRY, CDR2 SYGVKD, per germline.

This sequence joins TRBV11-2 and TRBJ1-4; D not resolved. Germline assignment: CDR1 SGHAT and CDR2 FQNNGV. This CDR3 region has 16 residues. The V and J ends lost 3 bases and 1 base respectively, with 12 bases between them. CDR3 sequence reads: CASSFLQRETNEKLFF. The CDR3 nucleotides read TGTGCCAGCAGCTTCTTACAGAGGGAAACTAATGAAAAACTGTTTTTT.